This T cell receptor beta chain was sequenced in a study of glioma-infiltrating T cells. Study results and caveats: Tissue and blood shared very few CDR3 sequences. Above-expected tissue-blood divergence occurred in all gliomas, most in low-grade ones.

Amplification of TCR alpha and beta CDR3 regions from RNA used iRepertoire nested multiplex PCR. Input was roughly 100-450 ng of tissue mRNA or PBMC total RNA. TCRdb recomputed calls from the multiplex PCR reads with MiXCR, one row per CDR3 protein. The sample records 3,000 to 3,500 distinct CDR3 sequences, approximately 86% being singletons. This clonotype was found a few times. Its specificity is unknown. This beta chain is a stray read from a library made for alpha chains; its abundance is not meaningful. Germline loops: CDR1 LNHNV, CDR2 YYDKDF (reference sequence). The CDR3 runs to 13 residues. V lost 4 bases, J lost 4 bases, and 2 bases stayed unmatched.

The sequence was collected from a human donor with low-grade glioma or glioblastoma, undergoing nonglioma brain surgery, or in good health (not recorded which). The sequenced sample consisted of glioma tissue, nonneoplastic brain tissue, or PBMCs (not recorded which). The V and J genes are TRBV15 and TRBJ1-1; 8 bases agree with TRBD1. The CDR3 protein is CATSTTGATEAFF. The CDR3 bases are TGTGCCACCAGCACGACAGGGGCCACTGAAGCTTTCTTT.